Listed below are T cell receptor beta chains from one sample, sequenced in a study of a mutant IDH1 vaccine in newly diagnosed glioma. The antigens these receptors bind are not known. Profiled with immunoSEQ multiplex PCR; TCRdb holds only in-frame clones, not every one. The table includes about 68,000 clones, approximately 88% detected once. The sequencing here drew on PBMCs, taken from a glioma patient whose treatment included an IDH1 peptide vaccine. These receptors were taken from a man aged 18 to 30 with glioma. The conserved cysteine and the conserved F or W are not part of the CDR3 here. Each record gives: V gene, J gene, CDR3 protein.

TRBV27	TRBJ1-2	ASSPRGQGTYGYT
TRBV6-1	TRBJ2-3	ASTQGRTDTQY
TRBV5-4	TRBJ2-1	ASSFLERDHEQF
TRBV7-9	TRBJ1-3	ASSLVSTVYSGNTIY
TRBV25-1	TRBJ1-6	ASSYRDRNSPLH
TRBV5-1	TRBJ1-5	ASRHDTGSNQPQH
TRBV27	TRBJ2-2	ASSPPLRTGELF
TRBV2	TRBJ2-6	ASKTLSGANVLT
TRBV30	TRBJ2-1	ASTPGTSGTNEQF
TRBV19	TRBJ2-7	ASSPGDEQY
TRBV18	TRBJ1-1	ASSPQGANTEAF
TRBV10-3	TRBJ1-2	AISEWTPGGYT
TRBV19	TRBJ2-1	ASSTRRDRVNEQF
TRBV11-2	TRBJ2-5	ASSFGAGVETQY
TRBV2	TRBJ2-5	ASIGGDQETQY
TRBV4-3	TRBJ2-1	ASSQALRGGASSEQF
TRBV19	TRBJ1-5	ASSIDLWTGIRNQPQH
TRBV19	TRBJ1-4	ASSTPTGGNEKLF
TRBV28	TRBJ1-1	ASSLHRGDGGTEAF
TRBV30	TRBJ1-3	AWTGQGGGNTIY
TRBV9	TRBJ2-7	ASSAGPGPNYEQY
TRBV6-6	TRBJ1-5	ASSLDWQPQH
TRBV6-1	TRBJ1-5	ASSDRAMSNQPQH
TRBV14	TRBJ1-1	ASSQGLPNTEAF
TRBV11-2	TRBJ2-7	ASSLGPGISEQY
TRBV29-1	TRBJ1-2	SVEVNGYT
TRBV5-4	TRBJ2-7	ASSRSLAAGPYEQY
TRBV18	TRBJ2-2	ASSPTAYGGELF
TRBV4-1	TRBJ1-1	ASSLRDRNTEAF
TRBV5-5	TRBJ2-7	ASSLTGGSSSEQY
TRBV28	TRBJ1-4	ASSFFGRPNEKLF
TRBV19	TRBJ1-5	ASSLTGGRPQH
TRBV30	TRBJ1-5	AWSLRGGRRNQPQH
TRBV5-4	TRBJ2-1	ASSFTGDTEQF
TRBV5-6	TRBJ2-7	ASSSTFRDRGSEQY
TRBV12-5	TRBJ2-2	ASGFSGSGTGELF
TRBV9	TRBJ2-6	ASSVGLAGGSGANVLT
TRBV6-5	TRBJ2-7	ASSSPGTSEYEQY
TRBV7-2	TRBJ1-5	ASSVEWVSGKQPQH
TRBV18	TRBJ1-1	ASSLWDSSTEAF
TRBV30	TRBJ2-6	AWSTGSGANVLT
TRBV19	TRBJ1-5	ASSRLGRGGNQPQH
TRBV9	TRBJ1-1	ASSATGQNTEAF
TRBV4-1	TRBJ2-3	ASSQPGRTDTQY
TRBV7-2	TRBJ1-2	ASSSRQGTYYGYT
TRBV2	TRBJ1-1	ASSIGNTEAF
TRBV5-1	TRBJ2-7	ASSVGLAENYEQY
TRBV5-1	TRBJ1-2	ASSPTPTVYYGYT
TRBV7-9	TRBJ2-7	ASSSPGSYEQY
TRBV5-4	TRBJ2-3	ASSFAGQGGADTQY
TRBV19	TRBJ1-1	ASGTPNQNTEAF
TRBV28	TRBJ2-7	ASSQDIYSYEQY
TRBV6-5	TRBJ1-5	ASKTGSQPQH